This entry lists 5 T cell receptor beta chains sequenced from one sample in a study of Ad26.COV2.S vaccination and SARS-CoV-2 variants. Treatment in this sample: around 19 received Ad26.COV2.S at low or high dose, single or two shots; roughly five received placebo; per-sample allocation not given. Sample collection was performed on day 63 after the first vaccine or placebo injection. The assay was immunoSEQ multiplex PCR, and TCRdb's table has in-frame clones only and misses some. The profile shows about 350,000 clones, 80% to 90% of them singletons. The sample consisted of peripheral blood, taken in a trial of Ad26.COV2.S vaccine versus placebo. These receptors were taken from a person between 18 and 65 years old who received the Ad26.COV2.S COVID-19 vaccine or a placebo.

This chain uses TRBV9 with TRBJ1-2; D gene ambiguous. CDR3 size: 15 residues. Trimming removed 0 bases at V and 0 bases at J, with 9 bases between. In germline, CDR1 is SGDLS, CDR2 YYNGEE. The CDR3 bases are TGTGCCAGCAGCGTAGGATCAGTTGCTAACTATGGCTACACCTTC. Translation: CASSVGSVANYGYTF.

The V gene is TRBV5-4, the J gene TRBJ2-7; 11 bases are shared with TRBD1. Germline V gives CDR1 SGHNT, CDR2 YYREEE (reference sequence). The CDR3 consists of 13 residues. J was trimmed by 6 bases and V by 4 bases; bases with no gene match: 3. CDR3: CASSPGQGAEQYF. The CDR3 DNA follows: TGTGCCAGCAGCCCTGGACAGGGGGCCGAGCAGTACTTC.

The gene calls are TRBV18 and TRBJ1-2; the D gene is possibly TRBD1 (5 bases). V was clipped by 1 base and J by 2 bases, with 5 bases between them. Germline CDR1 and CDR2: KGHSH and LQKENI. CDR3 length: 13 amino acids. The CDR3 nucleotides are TGTGCCAGCTCACCACAGGGGAACTATGGCTACACCTTC. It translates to CASSPQGNYGYTF.

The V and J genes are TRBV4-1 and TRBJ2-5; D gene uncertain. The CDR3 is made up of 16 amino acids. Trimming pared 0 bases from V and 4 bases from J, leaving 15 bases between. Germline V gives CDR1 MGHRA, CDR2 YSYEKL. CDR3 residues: CASSQDLRTGRETQYF. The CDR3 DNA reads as TGCGCCAGCAGCCAAGATTTGAGAACGGGCCGAGAGACCCAGTACTTC.

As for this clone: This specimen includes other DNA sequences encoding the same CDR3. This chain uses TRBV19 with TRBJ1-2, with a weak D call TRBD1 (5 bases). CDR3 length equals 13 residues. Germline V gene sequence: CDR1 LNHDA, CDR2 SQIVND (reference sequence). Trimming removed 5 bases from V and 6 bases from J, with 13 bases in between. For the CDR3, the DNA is TGTGCCAGTAGTTCGGGGCAGGGAGATGGCTACACCTTC. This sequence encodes CASSSGQGDGYTF.